A selection of T cell receptor beta chains follows, all from one sample in a study of glioma-infiltrating T cells. TCRdb reanalysed the multiplex PCR reads using MiXCR and keeps one entry per CDR3 protein. The sample comprises around 21,000 distinct CDR3 sequences, 20% to 25% of which are singletons, and 13% rests with the top ten. The sample was glioma tissue, nonneoplastic brain tissue, or PBMCs (not recorded which). All receptors derive from a human donor with low-grade glioma or glioblastoma, undergoing nonglioma brain surgery, or in good health (not recorded which). The CDR3 runs from the conserved cysteine through the conserved F or W. The D gene is left open where the match is weak. Some rows have no size entry. The others give once, few or many, or a class for an expanded clone.

many,TRBJ1-5,TRBV20-1,NA,CSATQGRDQPQHF,TGCAGTGCCACGCAGGGGAGGGATCAGCCCCAGCATTTT
NA,TRBJ2-7,TRBV11-3,NA,CASSPGWGREQYF,TGTGCCAGCAGCCCAGGTTGGGGACGCGAGCAGTACTTC
NA,TRBJ2-3,TRBV7-2,NA,CASSLDGINTQYF,TGTGCCAGCAGCTTAGATGGGATCAATACGCAGTATTTT
medium-sized,TRBJ1-2,TRBV6-2/TRBV6-3,NA,CALRGSNGYTF,TGTGCCCTCCGAGGCAGTAACGGCTACACCTTC
NA,TRBJ2-3,TRBV24-1,TRBD2,CATSLAGGVTDTQYF,TGTGCCACCAGCCTAGCGGGGGGGGTCACAGATACGCAGTATTTT
few,TRBJ2-5,TRBV12-3/TRBV12-4,NA,CASSLRSGGIQETQYF,TGTGCCAGCAGTTTACGCTCTGGGGGGATTCAAGAGACCCAGTACTTC
NA,TRBJ2-2,TRBV11-3,TRBD1,CASSFTTGDTGELFF,TGTGCCAGCAGCTTCACTACAGGGGACACCGGGGAGCTGTTTTTT
many,TRBJ2-7,TRBV3-1,NA,CASSPSWGTYEQYF,TGTGCCAGCAGCCCGAGTTGGGGCACCTACGAGCAGTACTTC
many,TRBJ1-3,TRBV20-1,NA,CSARESSGNTIYF,TGCAGTGCTAGAGAGAGCTCTGGAAACACCATATATTTT
NA,TRBJ2-7,TRBV7-8,TRBD1,CASSFSPGGYEQYF,TGTGCCAGCAGCTTTTCGCCAGGGGGCTACGAGCAGTACTTC
many,TRBJ1-2,TRBV4-2,NA,CASSQGGIYGYTF,TGTGCCAGCAGCCAGGGAGGGATCTATGGCTACACCTTC
medium-sized,TRBJ2-3,TRBV4-3,TRBD2,CASSQDPASGGQDTQYF,TGCGCCAGCAGCCAAGATCCGGCTAGCGGGGGCCAAGATACGCAGTATTTT
many,TRBJ1-3,TRBV20-1,NA,CSARGPGLGNTIYF,TGCAGTGCTAGGGGACCTGGGCTCGGAAACACCATATATTTT
few,TRBJ2-6,TRBV6-6,TRBD1,CASRGDRAGANVLTF,TGTGCCAGCAGAGGGGACAGGGCTGGTGCCAACGTCCTGACTTTC
many,TRBJ2-3,TRBV10-3,TRBD2,CAIRGDLLTDTQYF,TGTGCCATCCGGGGGGATTTGTTGACAGATACGCAGTATTTT
NA,TRBJ2-2,TRBV27,NA,CASTEMSSTGELFF,TGTGCCAGCACCGAAATGTCAAGCACCGGGGAGCTGTTTTTT
few,TRBJ2-7,TRBV10-3,NA,CAISDLSRGAFSYEQYF,TGTGCCATCAGTGATCTATCCAGGGGCGCCTTCTCCTACGAGCAGTACTTC
NA,TRBJ1-1,TRBV5-1,NA,CARSLLLENTEAFF,TGCGCCCGCAGCTTGTTGCTGGAGAACACTGAAGCTTTCTTT
many,TRBJ2-3,TRBV7-2,NA,CASSRWTYNTDTQYF,TGTGCCAGCAGCCGATGGACATACAACACAGATACGCAGTATTTT
NA,TRBJ1-2,TRBV2,TRBD1,CASSDRGLYGYTF,TGTGCCAGCAGCGACAGGGGACTCTATGGCTACACCTTC
few,TRBJ2-7,TRBV4-2,NA,CASSRPDQGYEQYF,TGTGCCAGCAGCCGGCCGGATCAAGGGTACGAGCAGTACTTC
once,TRBJ2-1,TRBV19,NA,CASSILGASVEQLF,TGTGCCAGTAGTATCTTGGGGGCCTCCGTAGAGCAGCTCTTC
many,TRBJ2-1,TRBV20-1,TRBD1,CSARSTTGGRDEQFF,TGCAGTGCTAGAAGTACAACAGGGGGCAGGGATGAGCAGTTCTTC
NA,TRBJ1-2,TRBV3-1,NA,CASSHPRGDGYTF,TGTGCCAGCAGCCACCCTAGGGGGGACGGCTACACCTTC
NA,TRBJ2-1,TRBV7-3,TRBD2,CASIPLAGGPNEQFF,TGTGCCAGCATCCCCCTAGCGGGGGGGCCAAATGAGCAGTTCTTC
medium-sized,TRBJ1-2,TRBV6-1,NA,CASSDPGVYGYTF,TGTGCCAGCAGTGACCCCGGGGTCTATGGCTACACCTTC
many,TRBJ2-3,TRBV28,TRBD1,CASSIRQGSTDTQYF,TGTGCCAGCAGCATTAGACAGGGGAGCACAGATACGCAGTATTTT
NA,TRBJ1-1,TRBV12-3/TRBV12-4,NA,CASSLRGEGAEAFF,TGTGCCAGCAGTTTAAGGGGTGAGGGGGCTGAAGCTTTCTTT
many,TRBJ2-1,TRBV27,TRBD1,CASSPPGQGAYNEQFF,TGTGCCAGCAGTCCTCCGGGACAGGGGGCCTACAATGAGCAGTTCTTC
many,TRBJ2-7,TRBV7-3,NA,CASSPDEQYF,TGTGCCAGCAGCCCTGACGAGCAGTACTTC
few,TRBJ1-3,TRBV2,NA,CASLETSISGNTIYF,TGTGCCAGTTTAGAGACATCTATCTCTGGAAACACCATATATTTT
many,TRBJ1-4,TRBV28,NA,CASSTADNEKLFF,TGTGCCAGCAGTACAGCTGATAATGAAAAACTGTTTTTT
many,TRBJ1-2,TRBV2,NA,CASTGRRGANYGYTF,TGTGCCAGCACGGGTCGGAGGGGAGCTAACTATGGCTACACCTTC
NA,TRBJ2-7,TRBV7-2,NA,CARSEGYCYEQYF,TGTGCCAGAAGCGAGGGTTACTGCTACGAGCAGTACTTC
once,TRBJ2-1,TRBV7-8,NA,CASSVMPGYNEQFF,TGTGCCAGCAGCGTAATGCCGGGGTACAATGAGCAGTTCTTC
many,TRBJ2-1,TRBV6-1,NA,CASIPSGLSSYNEQFF,TGTGCCAGCATTCCCTCCGGATTGAGTTCCTACAATGAGCAGTTCTTC
NA,TRBJ1-1,TRBV19,NA,CASSMGSGGAFF,TGTGCCAGTAGTATGGGGTCCGGAGGGGCTTTCTTT
medium-sized,TRBJ2-1,TRBV6-1,TRBD1,CASSPSGTGVNEQFF,TGTGCCAGCAGCCCTTCCGGGACAGGGGTCAATGAGCAGTTCTTC
few,TRBJ1-1,TRBV5-4,NA,CAFSEQGWTEAFF,TGTGCCTTCAGTGAGCAGGGATGGACTGAAGCTTTCTTT
NA,TRBJ1-4,TRBV29-1,TRBD1,CSVEEQGAMEKLFF,TGCAGCGTTGAGGAGCAGGGGGCGATGGAAAAACTGTTTTTT
many,TRBJ1-2,TRBV15,NA,CATSRLDTRSYGYTF,TGTGCCACCAGCAGACTGGACACCCGATCCTATGGCTACACCTTC
NA,TRBJ2-7,TRBV19,TRBD2,CASSPAASGSYEQYF,TGTGCCAGTAGCCCGGCTGCTAGCGGGTCCTACGAGCAGTACTTC
NA,TRBJ2-1,TRBV11-3,NA,CASSLGSGTEQFF,TGTGCCAGCAGCTTAGGCTCGGGGACTGAGCAGTTCTTC
many,TRBJ1-2,TRBV6-2/TRBV6-3,NA,CASSYSEPFQGGYTF,TGTGCCAGCAGTTACTCCGAACCATTCCAGGGTGGCTACACCTTC
many,TRBJ1-3,TRBV12-3/TRBV12-4,NA,CASRSSSGNTIYF,TGTGCCAGCCGTAGCAGCTCTGGAAACACCATATATTTT
medium-sized,TRBJ1-6,TRBV27,TRBD1,CASNRRQGGMYSPLHF,TGTGCCAGCAACAGACGACAGGGGGGAATGTATTCACCCCTCCACTTT
large,TRBJ2-5,TRBV27,NA,CASSFREGTQYF,TGTGCCAGCAGTTTTAGGGAAGGGACCCAGTACTTC
NA,TRBJ2-2,TRBV7-6,TRBD1,CASSLTAQPGQKNTGELFF,TGTGCCAGCAGCTTAACCGCCCAACCGGGACAGAAGAACACCGGGGAGCTGTTTTTT
NA,TRBJ2-7,TRBV27,TRBD2,CASSRNQASGTIYEQYF,TGTGCCAGCAGTCGGAACCAGGCTAGCGGGACCATATACGAGCAGTACTTC
many,TRBJ1-5,TRBV27,TRBD1,CATRKGQEIYSNQPQHF,TGTGCCACCAGGAAGGGACAGGAAATCTATAGCAATCAGCCCCAGCATTTT
many,TRBJ2-2,TRBV6-1,NA,CASSEGPHHTGELFF,TGTGCCAGCAGTGAAGGGCCTCATCACACCGGGGAGCTGTTTTTT
many,TRBJ2-7,TRBV6-6,TRBD1,CASSYKFGTAYSYEQYF,TGTGCCAGCAGTTACAAATTCGGGACAGCTTACTCCTACGAGCAGTACTTC
NA,TRBJ1-1,TRBV19,NA,CASSYGRGNTEAFF,TGTGCCAGTAGCTATGGAAGGGGGAACACTGAAGCTTTCTTT
many,TRBJ2-7,TRBV6-1,NA,CASSPTGEGEQYF,TGTGCCAGCAGTCCGACAGGGGAGGGCGAGCAGTACTTC
NA,TRBJ2-1,TRBV2,TRBD2,CASSEQRGAGNEQFF,TGTGCCAGCAGTGAACAGCGGGGGGCAGGGAATGAGCAGTTCTTC
many,TRBJ1-2,TRBV7-2,NA,CASSFPGNGYTF,TGTGCCAGCAGCTTTCCAGGGAATGGCTACACCTTC
many,TRBJ2-5,TRBV6-1,TRBD2,CASSPAFSGVETQYF,TGTGCCAGCAGCCCCGCCTTTAGCGGGGTTGAGACCCAGTACTTC